These T cell receptor beta chains were read from a single sample in a study of T-cell reconstitution after alpha-beta-depleted transplantation in children. TCRdb re-called the PCR reads through MiXCR, storing one row per CDR3 protein. This table has around 800,000 distinct CDR3 sequences, 16% appearing once. Source: PBMCs, mostly from graft donor cells, taken 360 days after TCRalphabeta/CD19-depleted stem cell transplant. All receptors come from a male patient aged 10 to 17 who had a stem cell transplant for acute lymphoblastic leukemia, so the T cells may come from the graft donor. Each CDR3 is given with its conserved first and last residue. A D gene is named only where the DNA matches it firmly. The listing skips clone size in some rows; elsewhere it reads once, few, many or a size class.

V gene,D gene,clone size,CDR3 length,J gene,CDR3 DNA,CDR3 protein
TRBV5-1,TRBD2,few,17,TRBJ2-2,TGCGCCAGCGGATCAAGGACTAGCGGCATTGGGACCGGGGAGCTGTTTTTT,CASGSRTSGIGTGELFF
TRBV5-1,-,few,19,TRBJ2-1,TGCGCCAGCAGCTTGTGGGAGGTCGACTACCCCGGCGCCCACAATGAGCAGTTCTTC,CASSLWEVDYPGAHNEQFF
TRBV5-1,TRBD1,-,18,TRBJ1-5,TGCGCCAGCAGCTTGGACCCTTCCGGGACAGGGGGCGGACAGCCCCAGCATTTT,CASSLDPSGTGGGQPQHF
TRBV12-3/TRBV12-4,TRBD2,many,20,TRBJ2-5,TGTGCCAGCAGTTTAGCCCCCGGACTAGCGGGAGAGGGTTATCGAGAGACCCAGTACTTC,CASSLAPGLAGEGYRETQYF
TRBV11-2,TRBD2,-,15,TRBJ2-1,TGTGCCAGCAGCTCGGTTAGCGGGAGGGTCAATGAGCAGTTCTTC,CASSSVSGRVNEQFF
TRBV29-1,TRBD2,-,15,TRBJ2-1,TGCAGCGGGAGACGGGGAGGGAGGTTAGGAAATGAGCAGTTCTTC,CSGRRGGRLGNEQFF
TRBV5-1,TRBD2,-,18,TRBJ2-3,TGCGCCAGCAGCTTGGCTCTAGCGGGGTACCCTAGCACAGATACGCAGTATTTT,CASSLALAGYPSTDTQYF
TRBV6-4,TRBD1,-,15,TRBJ1-2,TGTGCCAGCAGACCCACCAGGGGGGATCGGGATGGCTACACCTTC,CASRPTRGDRDGYTF
TRBV5-1,TRBD2,few,17,TRBJ2-3,TGCGCCAGCAGCTTGGGGGCTAGCGGAAGACCTACAGATACGCAGTATTTT,CASSLGASGRPTDTQYF
TRBV10-2,-,-,15,TRBJ1-5,TGCGCCAGCAGTGGTCGCGACAAAATAATGCAGCCCCAGCATTTT,CASSGRDKIMQPQHF
TRBV9,-,many,15,TRBJ2-2,TGTGCCAGCAGCGTAGGCTTGGGACTTACCGGGGAGCTGTTTTTT,CASSVGLGLTGELFF
TRBV29-1,-,many,12,TRBJ2-5,TGCAGCGTTGGCGACAATAAAGAGACCCAGTACTTC,CSVGDNKETQYF
TRBV29-1,-,few,11,TRBJ1-2,TGCAGCGTTGTGCATAACTATGGCTACACCTTC,CSVVHNYGYTF
TRBV5-1,TRBD1,-,14,TRBJ2-7,TGCGCCAGCAGCTGGACGGGACAGCCCTACGAGCAGTACTTC,CASSWTGQPYEQYF
TRBV10-2,-,few,14,TRBJ1-1,TGCGCCAGCAGTGAGTCTTTCACGAACACTGAAGCTTTCTTT,CASSESFTNTEAFF
TRBV6-4,-,-,14,TRBJ2-3,TGTGCCAGCAAAGCGGGTCCAAGCACAGATACGCAGTATTTT,CASKAGPSTDTQYF
TRBV7-8,TRBD1,few,20,TRBJ1-5,TGTGCCAGCAGCTACTGGGTAGGAAGACAGGGGGGGGCTGCAAATCAGCCCCAGCATTTT,CASSYWVGRQGGAANQPQHF
TRBV20-1,-,few,16,TRBJ1-1,TGCAGTGCTAGAGATGACGGGGAGGTTACCATCGCTGAAGCTTTCTTT,CSARDDGEVTIAEAFF
TRBV2,TRBD2,-,14,TRBJ2-2,TGTGCCACCCAAGGGACTAGCAGGACCGGGGAGCTGTTTTTT,CATQGTSRTGELFF
TRBV12-5,-,-,17,TRBJ1-5,TGTGCTAGTGGTTTGGTACTCCGACAGTATAGCAATCAGCCCCAGCATTTT,CASGLVLRQYSNQPQHF
TRBV19,TRBD2,-,17,TRBJ2-3,TGTGCCAGTAGTACCCATCGACTAGCGGGTTCGACAGATACGCAGTATTTT,CASSTHRLAGSTDTQYF
TRBV19,TRBD1,few,14,TRBJ1-2,TGTGCCAGTAGACGAACCGGGACAGGGTATGGCTACACCTTC,CASRRTGTGYGYTF
TRBV29-1,-,-,12,TRBJ1-1,TGCAGCGTTGGAGGGGGGAACACTGAAGCTTTCTTT,CSVGGGNTEAFF
TRBV7-3,-,-,12,TRBJ2-1,TGTGCCAGCAGCTTTTACCGGGATGCGCAGTTCTTC,CASSFYRDAQFF
TRBV13,-,-,15,TRBJ2-5,TGTGCCAGCAGCGGCCCCGGGTCCCAGGGAGAGACCCAGTACTTC,CASSGPGSQGETQYF
TRBV12-3/TRBV12-4,-,many,15,TRBJ2-7,TGTGCCAGGGGGGAAGGAGGCCCCAACTCCTACGAGCAGTACTTC,CARGEGGPNSYEQYF
TRBV24-1,TRBD2,many,16,TRBJ2-3,TGTGCCACCAGTGATCCGAGCGGGAGGGTGGCAGATACGCAGTATTTT,CATSDPSGRVADTQYF
TRBV19,-,-,14,TRBJ2-1,TGTGCCAGTAGTATCGGAGCAGGGGCCAATGAGCAGTTCTTC,CASSIGAGANEQFF
TRBV7-8,-,few,15,TRBJ1-5,TGTGCCAGCAGCCCCCGGGCTGGGGGGGATCAGCCCCAGCATTTT,CASSPRAGGDQPQHF
TRBV9,TRBD2,-,16,TRBJ2-7,TGTGCCAGCAGCCCACTAGCGGGTAGGGGAAACTACGAGCAGTACTTC,CASSPLAGRGNYEQYF
TRBV23-1,TRBD1,-,18,TRBJ1-5,TGCGCCAGCAGTCAACCTCCGGGACAGAGGGCTCTCAATCAGCCCCAGCATTTT,CASSQPPGQRALNQPQHF
TRBV5-1,-,-,15,TRBJ2-2,TGCGCCAGCAGCGGGGCGGTGACGAACACCGGGGAGCTGTTTTTT,CASSGAVTNTGELFF
TRBV7-2,TRBD1,few,15,TRBJ1-1,TGTGCCAGCAGCTTACAGGGGGCCATGGGCACTGAAGCTTTCTTT,CASSLQGAMGTEAFF
TRBV9,TRBD1,-,13,TRBJ2-5,TGTGCCAGCAGCTTAACAGGGGGGAAGACCCAGTACTTC,CASSLTGGKTQYF
TRBV29-1,TRBD1,-,14,TRBJ2-5,TGCAGCGTTGACCCGGGGACAGCCCAAGAGACCCAGTACTTC,CSVDPGTAQETQYF
TRBV21-1,-,few,13,TRBJ1-2,TGTGCCAGCAGCAAAAGCAGGATATATGGCTACACCTTC,CASSKSRIYGYTF
TRBV29-1,-,many,14,TRBJ2-3,TGCAGCGTTGTTAGCGAGCGAGGGTATGATACGCAGTATTTT,CSVVSERGYDTQYF
TRBV9,-,-,13,TRBJ2-7,TGTGCCAGCAGCGGGAAAAGGACCTACGAGCAGTACTTC,CASSGKRTYEQYF
TRBV6-5,-,-,13,TRBJ2-7,TGTGCCAGCAGTTATGAGGGGCTTGGAGAGCAGTACTTC,CASSYEGLGEQYF
TRBV6-1,-,-,14,TRBJ2-5,TGTGCCATCGACCCTTTTGGACAGACGGAGACCCAGTACTTC,CAIDPFGQTETQYF
TRBV5-1,-,-,20,TRBJ2-3,TGCGCCAGCAGCTTGGGGAGCACGCGATTTAGAATGTCCAGCACAGATACGCAGTATTTT,CASSLGSTRFRMSSTDTQYF
TRBV7-9,-,few,12,TRBJ2-7,TGTGCCAGCAGCTACGAGCGATACGAGCAGTACTTC,CASSYERYEQYF
TRBV10-3,TRBD1,-,14,TRBJ2-3,TGTGCCATCAGTGAAGACAGGGGGCCAGATACGCAGTATTTT,CAISEDRGPDTQYF
TRBV7-9,TRBD1,few,16,TRBJ2-7,TGTGCCAGCAGCTTAACGCCGGGACAGGGGTCTGCGGGACCATACTTC,CASSLTPGQGSAGPYF
TRBV4-1,TRBD2,few,18,TRBJ2-7,TGCGCCAGCAGCCAAAGATGGGGACTAGCGGGTAGCTCCTACGAGCAGTACTTC,CASSQRWGLAGSSYEQYF
TRBV5-1,-,many,14,TRBJ2-3,TGCGCCAGCAGCTTGGGGTTAGTCACAGATACGCAGTATTTT,CASSLGLVTDTQYF
TRBV20-1,TRBD1,few,13,TRBJ2-5,TGCAGTGCGGGGACAGGGGGCGCGGAGACCCAGTACTTC,CSAGTGGAETQYF
TRBV24-1,TRBD1,many,16,TRBJ2-3,TGTGCCACCAGTGATTGGGGGACAGCTAGCACAGATACGCAGTATTTT,CATSDWGTASTDTQYF
TRBV12-3/TRBV12-4,TRBD2,-,20,TRBJ2-7,TGTGCCAGCAGTTCCCCCCCTTCGACTAGCGAGAACGACGAACCATACGAGCAGTACTTC,CASSSPPSTSENDEPYEQYF
TRBV7-3,-,few,15,TRBJ1-3,TGTGCCAGCAGCTTAGGGACCGGGACACCGATGACCATATATTTT,CASSLGTGTPMTIYF
TRBV29-1,-,few,13,TRBJ2-1,TGCAGCCCTTACATAGACTCCTACAATGAGCAGTTCTTC,CSPYIDSYNEQFF
TRBV7-2,-,once,14,TRBJ2-7,TGTGCCAGCAGCTTAATTGGACAGTTGTACGAGCAGTACTTC,CASSLIGQLYEQYF
TRBV7-8,-,many,13,TRBJ2-1,TGTGCCAGCAGCTTAGGGCCTAGCGTCGAGCAGTTCTTC,CASSLGPSVEQFF